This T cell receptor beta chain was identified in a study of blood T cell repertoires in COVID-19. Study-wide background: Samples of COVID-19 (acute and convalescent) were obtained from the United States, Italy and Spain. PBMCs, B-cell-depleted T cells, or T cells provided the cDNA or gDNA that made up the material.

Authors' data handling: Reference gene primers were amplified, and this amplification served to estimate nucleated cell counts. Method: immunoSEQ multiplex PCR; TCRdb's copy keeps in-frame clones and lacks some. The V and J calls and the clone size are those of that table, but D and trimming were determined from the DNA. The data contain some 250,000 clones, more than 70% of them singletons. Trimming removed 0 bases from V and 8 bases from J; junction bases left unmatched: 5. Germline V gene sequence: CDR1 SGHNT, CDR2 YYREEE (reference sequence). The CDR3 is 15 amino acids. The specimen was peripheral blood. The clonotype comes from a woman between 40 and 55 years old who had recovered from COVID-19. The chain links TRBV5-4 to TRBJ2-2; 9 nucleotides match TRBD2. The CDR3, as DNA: TGTGCCAGCAGCTTGGTATTAGCGGGAGCTGGGGAGCTGTTTTTT. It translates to CASSLVLAGAGELFF.